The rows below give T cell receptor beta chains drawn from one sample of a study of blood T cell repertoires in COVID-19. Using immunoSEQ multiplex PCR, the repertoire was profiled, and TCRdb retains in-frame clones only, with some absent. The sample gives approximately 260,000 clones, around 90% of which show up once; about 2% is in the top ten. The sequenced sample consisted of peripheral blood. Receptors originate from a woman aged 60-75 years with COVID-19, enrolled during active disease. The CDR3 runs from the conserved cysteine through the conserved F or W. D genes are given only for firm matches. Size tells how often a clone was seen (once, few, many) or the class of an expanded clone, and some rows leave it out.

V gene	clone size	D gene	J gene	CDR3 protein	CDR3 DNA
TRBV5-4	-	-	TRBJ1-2	CASSLAGSNYGYTF	TGTGCCAGCAGCTTGGCCGGGTCCAACTATGGCTACACCTTC
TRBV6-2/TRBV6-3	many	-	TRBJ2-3	CASSDGAGSTDTQYF	TGTGCCAGCAGTGACGGGGCGGGGAGCACAGATACGCAGTATTTT
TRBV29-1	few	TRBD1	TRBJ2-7	CSVVDRGLYEQYF	TGCAGCGTTGTCGACAGGGGCCTCTACGAGCAGTACTTC
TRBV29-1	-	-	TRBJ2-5	CSVETERPETQYF	TGCAGCGTTGAAACAGAACGTCCCGAGACCCAGTACTTC
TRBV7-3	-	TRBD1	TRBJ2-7	CASSPGTGWLEQYF	TGTGCCAGCAGTCCCGGGACAGGGTGGCTCGAGCAGTACTTC
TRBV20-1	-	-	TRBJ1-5	CSASLGAGNNQPQHF	TGCAGTGCTAGTTTGGGCGCAGGGAACAATCAGCCCCAGCATTTT
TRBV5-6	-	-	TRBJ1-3	CASSLGPGRTGNTIYF	TGTGCCAGCAGCTTGGGGCCGGGGAGAACTGGAAACACCATATATTTT
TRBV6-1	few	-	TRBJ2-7	CASSERGGYYEQYF	TGTGCCAGCAGTGAAAGGGGGGGATACTACGAGCAGTACTTC
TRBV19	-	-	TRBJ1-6	CASSTTLGYSPLHF	TGTGCCAGTAGTACCACCCTAGGATATTCACCCCTCCACTTT
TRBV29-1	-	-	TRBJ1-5	CSVHSGQGQPQHF	TGCAGCGTTCACTCAGGGCAGGGGCAGCCCCAGCATTTT
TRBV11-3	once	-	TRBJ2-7	CASSPNRGGEQYF	TGTGCCAGCAGCCCGAACAGGGGAGGCGAGCAGTACTTC
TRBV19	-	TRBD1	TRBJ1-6	CASSISGQGGNSPLHF	TGTGCCAGTAGTATCTCGGGACAGGGGGGGAATTCACCCCTCCACTTT
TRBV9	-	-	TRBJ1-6	CASSGRYNSPLHF	TGTGCCAGCAGCGGCCGGTATAATTCACCCCTCCACTTT
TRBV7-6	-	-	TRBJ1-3	CASSRRRGNGNTIYF	TGTGCCAGCAGCCGCAGGCGGGGGAACGGAAACACCATATATTTT
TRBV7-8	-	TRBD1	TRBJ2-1	CASSLNNPTGGDEQFF	TGTGCCAGCAGCTTAAACAACCCGACAGGGGGCGATGAGCAGTTCTTC
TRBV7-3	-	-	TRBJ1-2	CASSARPTDGYTF	TGTGCCAGCAGCGCACGCCCTACAGACGGCTACACCTTC
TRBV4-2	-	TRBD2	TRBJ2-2	CASSQVGGGANTGELFF	TGTGCCAGCAGCCAAGTAGGCGGGGGGGCGAACACCGGGGAGCTGTTTTTT
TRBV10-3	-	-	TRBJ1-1	CAIRSTNTEAFF	TGTGCCATCAGGTCTACGAACACTGAAGCTTTCTTT
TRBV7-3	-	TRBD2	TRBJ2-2	CASSLTALAGAPTGELFF	TGTGCCAGCAGCTTAACAGCCCTAGCGGGGGCCCCCACCGGGGAGCTGTTTTTT
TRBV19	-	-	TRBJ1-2	CASNPTGPYGYTF	TGTGCCAGTAACCCGACAGGTCCCTATGGCTACACCTTC
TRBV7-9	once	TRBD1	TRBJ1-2	CASSLAGPGQGKYGIGYTF	TGTGCCAGCAGCTTAGCTGGGCCGGGACAGGGGAAATATGGTATCGGCTACACCTTC
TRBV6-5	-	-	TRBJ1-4	CASSYIEPGGGEKLFF	TGTGCCAGCAGTTACATTGAACCGGGCGGGGGGGAAAAACTGTTTTTT
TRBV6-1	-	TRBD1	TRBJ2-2	CASSDLQGRNTGELFF	TGTGCCAGCAGTGACCTACAGGGGCGGAACACCGGGGAGCTGTTTTTT
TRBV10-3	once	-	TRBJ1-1	CAISDKGPGTEAFF	TGTGCCATCAGTGACAAGGGGCCGGGCACTGAAGCTTTCTTT
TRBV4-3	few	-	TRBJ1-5	CASSQDFSQPQHF	TGCGCCAGCAGCCAAGACTTCAGTCAGCCCCAGCATTTT
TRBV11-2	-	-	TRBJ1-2	CASSDRSYGYTF	TGTGCCAGCAGCGACCGGAGCTATGGCTACACCTTC
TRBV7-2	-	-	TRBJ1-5	CASSLLGLGQPQHF	TGTGCCAGCAGCTTACTGGGGCTTGGGCAGCCCCAGCATTTT
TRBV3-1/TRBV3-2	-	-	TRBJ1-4	CASSQAGRSEKLFF	TGTGCCAGCAGCCAGGCGGGACGTTCGGAAAAACTGTTTTTT
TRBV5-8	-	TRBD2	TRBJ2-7	CASRSTGAGGGVAYYEQYF	TGTGCCAGCAGGTCTACCGGTGCGGGCGGGGGGGTAGCTTACTACGAGCAGTACTTC
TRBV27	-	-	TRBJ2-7	CASSSRLTGSYEQYF	TGTGCCAGCAGTTCTCGACTGACAGGATCCTACGAGCAGTACTTC
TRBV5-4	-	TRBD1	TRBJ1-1	CASSLDRASTEAFF	TGTGCCAGCAGCCTGGACAGGGCGTCCACTGAAGCTTTCTTT
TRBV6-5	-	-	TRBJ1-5	CASRQGTNQPQHF	TGTGCCAGCAGACAGGGAACCAATCAGCCCCAGCATTTT
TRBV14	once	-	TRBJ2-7	CASSQERGPTYEQYF	TGTGCCAGCAGCCAAGAGCGGGGGCCGACCTACGAGCAGTACTTC
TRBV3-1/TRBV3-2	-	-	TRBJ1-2	CASSQAGLLYGYTF	TGTGCCAGCAGCCAAGCAGGGCTCCTTTATGGCTACACCTTC
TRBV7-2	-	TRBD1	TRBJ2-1	CASSLNAGGLEQFF	TGTGCCAGCAGCTTAAACGCAGGGGGATTGGAGCAGTTCTTC
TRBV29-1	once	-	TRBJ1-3	CSVVQGSGNTIYF	TGCAGCGTGGTACAGGGTTCTGGAAACACCATATATTTT
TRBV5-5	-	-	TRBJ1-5	CASSLGANQPQHF	TGTGCCAGCAGCTTGGGGGCCAATCAGCCCCAGCATTTT
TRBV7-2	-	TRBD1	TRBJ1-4	CASRKRTGGHEKLFF	TGTGCCAGCAGAAAACGGACAGGGGGTCATGAAAAACTGTTTTTT
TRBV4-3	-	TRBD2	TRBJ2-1	CASSQDLAGGNEQFF	TGCGCCAGCAGCCAAGATCTAGCGGGGGGGAATGAGCAGTTCTTC
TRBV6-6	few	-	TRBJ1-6	CASSYSSGETLHF	TGTGCCAGCAGTTACTCGAGCGGAGAGACCCTCCACTTT
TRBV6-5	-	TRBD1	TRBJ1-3	CASSGQGAGNTIYF	TGTGCCAGCAGCGGACAGGGGGCTGGAAACACCATATATTTT
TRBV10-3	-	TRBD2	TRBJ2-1	CAISGTSGETSLYNEQFF	TGTGCCATCAGCGGGACTAGCGGGGAGACAAGCTTATACAATGAGCAGTTCTTC
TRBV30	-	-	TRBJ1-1	CAWSERGIDYKMNTEAFF	TGTGCCTGGAGTGAAAGAGGGATCGACTACAAAATGAACACTGAAGCTTTCTTT
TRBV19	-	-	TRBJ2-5	CASSIRGEETQYF	TGTGCCAGTAGTATCAGGGGGGAGGAGACCCAGTACTTC
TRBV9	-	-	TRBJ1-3	CASSVGYLSGNTIYF	TGTGCCAGCAGCGTAGGTTATCTCTCTGGAAACACCATATATTTT
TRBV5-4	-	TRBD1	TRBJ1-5	CASSPDRDQPQHF	TGTGCCAGCAGCCCGGACAGGGATCAGCCCCAGCATTTT